These 8 T cell receptor beta chains were all obtained from the same sample, sequenced in a study of OX40 agonist ivuxolimab in advanced cancers. The assay was immunoSEQ multiplex PCR, and TCRdb's table has in-frame clones only and misses some. The sample includes some 82,000 clones, over 75% of them seen just once. Here the sequenced sample was CD4+ or CD8+ T cells sorted from blood, taken in a trial of the OX40 agonist ivuxolimab. These receptors came from an adult with an advanced solid tumor such as melanoma, head and neck, liver or kidney cancer.

Only one count was recorded for this clone. This chain joins TRBV5-6 and TRBJ2-4, with D possibly matching TRBD2 (6 bases). Germline-derived CDR1 and CDR2 are SGHDT and YYEEEE. CDR3 size: 17 residues. With 1 base removed from V and 0 bases from J, the gap between germline ends came to 14 bases. This CDR3 reads CASSLRAGGLAKNIQYF. CDR3 nucleotides: TGTGCCAGCAGCTTGCGAGCGGGTGGGCTAGCCAAAAACATTCAGTACTTC.

This clone was counted a single time. V gene TRBV28 combines with J gene TRBJ2-7; TRBD1 is a possible D gene (5 bases). The V gene lost 6 bases and the J gene lost 2 bases, with 14 bases spanning the gap. The CDR3 loop spans 14 amino acids. Germline V CDR1 and CDR2: MDHEN, SYDVKM. The DNA for the CDR3 is TGTGCCAGCAGGGGGCTTGGGGTCACCTACGAGCAGTACTTC. It encodes CASRGLGVTYEQYF.

The chain combines TRBV10-3 with TRBJ2-6, with D unresolved. Deletions cut 2 bases from V and 0 bases from J, with 8 bases between. Germline V gene lookup returns CDR1 ENHRY and CDR2 SYGVKD. The CDR3 extends over 16 amino acids. CDR3 nucleotide sequence: TGTGCCATCAGTGAGGGGTTGCTCTCTGGGGCCAACGTCCTGACTTTC. It is translated as CAISEGLLSGANVLTF.

The chain couples TRBV7-9 to TRBJ2-7, with TRBD1 identical over 7 bases. V lost 5 bases, J lost 2 bases, and 6 bases stayed unmatched. CDR1 and CDR2 (germline): SEHNR, FQNEAQ (reference sequence). The CDR3 totals 14 residues. The CDR3 reads CASSLDRAPYEQYF. The CDR3 region has the DNA TGTGCCAGCAGCCTCGACAGGGCCCCCTACGAGCAGTACTTC.

The rearrangement links TRBV7-2 to TRBJ1-4; maybe TRBD1 (6 bases). This CDR3 comprises 16 residues. V gave up 1 base and J gave up 7 bases, with 16 bases separating them. Germline V CDR1 and CDR2: SGHTA, FQGNSA. This chain's CDR3 is CASSLGTGAVPEKLFF. CDR3 nucleotides: TGTGCCAGCAGCTTAGGGACGGGGGCAGTGCCTGAAAAACTGTTTTTT.

The chain recombines TRBV27 with TRBJ2-1, with TRBD2 identical over 16 bases. Germline lookup yields CDR1 MNHEY and CDR2 SMNVEV (reference sequence). The V gene end was trimmed by 6 bases and the J gene end by 0 bases; junction bases not matched to a gene: 8. The CDR3 covers 19 residues. The CDR3 DNA follows: TGTGCCAGCAGCCACCTCGGGACTAGCGGGAGGGGCTCCTACAATGAGCAGTTCTTC. As protein: CASSHLGTSGRGSYNEQFF.

This chain connects TRBV30 to TRBJ2-7; D could derive from TRBD1 or TRBD2 (5 bases each). Trimming shortened V by 7 bases and J by 6 bases, and 19 bases separated the two germline ends. Germline CDR1 is GTSNPN and CDR2 is SVGIG (reference sequence). The CDR3 is 13 residues long. As DNA, the CDR3 is TGTGCCTTAATGGGGCTAGCTTACCGCGAGCAGTACTTC. Encoded protein: CALMGLAYREQYF.

The rearrangement links TRBV19 to TRBJ2-3, with TRBD1 matching over 8 bases. The V gene end was trimmed by 5 bases and the J gene end by 0 bases; junction bases not matched to a gene: 7. The CDR3 extends over 16 amino acids. Germline-derived CDR1 and CDR2 are LNHDA and SQIVND (reference sequence). CDR3 sequence: CASSWRQGTSTDTQYF. Here the CDR3 DNA reads TGTGCCAGTAGTTGGAGACAGGGGACTAGCACAGATACGCAGTATTTT.